The present T cell receptor beta chain was sequenced within a study of shared clonotypes between healthy human individuals (TCRdb year 2020). Looking at the study overall: A few men and a couple of women, aged 18 to 49 years, made up the cohort. Blood TCR repertoires of several healthy adults were deeply sequenced to estimate repertoire size and the extent of clonotype sharing between individuals. Per donor, leukapheresis produced somewhere between about 0.8 and 9 billion PBMCs. Per donor, three plates each were used for CD4 naive and CD4 memory, two for CD8 naive, and one for CD8 memory. Libraries were prepared and TCR repertoires were sequenced by different laboratories using diverse techniques, in order to increase sequencing depth and limit assay-specific biases. Results and caveats for the whole study, not just this receptor: Compared with non-shared clonotypes, clonotypes shared by all four sorted-subset donors had higher generation probabilities. Incomplete sequencing was indicated by rarefaction of sorted-subset datasets, despite the large sequencing depth. About 4.5% of naive CD4, 3% to 3.5% of naive CD8, around 2.3% of memory CD4, and roughly 0.4% of memory CD8 clonotypes were shared across a handful of donors. The genetic and exposure-history diversity represented was limited by the small number of donors. Sampling was restricted to blood, and TCR repertoires in tissues likely differ from the TCR repertoires found in blood. Larger estimated clonotype richness was generally found for naive subsets than for memory subsets. Pairwise subsampling indicated that sequencing depth was expected to affect the degree of clonotype sharing among donors.

The donors were healthy, HIV-negative adults with no recently reported acute infections or vaccinations. Every donor was a Caucasian adult residing in Nashville, Tennessee, USA. CD4+ T cells were enriched by magnetic negative selection, after which naive cells were positively selected on CD45RA and the negative fraction was taken as the memory subset. Blood was collected by leukapheresis, and PBMCs were isolated by Ficoll-Histopaque density gradient centrifugation and then cryopreserved in liquid nitrogen vapor phase. Purity and quantity of every magnetically sorted T cell population were checked by analytical flow cytometry. Genomic DNA was isolated from each sorted fraction and quantified by UV absorbance on a Nanodrop 2000c. Using the deep immunoSEQ assay, TCR CDR3 regions were amplified from genomic DNA by multiplex PCR. For each cell subset, the extracted genomic DNA was distributed evenly across all wells of several immunoSEQ 96-well plates, and each plate served as one replicate. For sorted subsets, roughly 200 ng genomic DNA, equal to 25,000 to 35,000 T cell genomes, was loaded into each replicate PCR. Purified libraries were measured with a Qubit 3.0 fluorometer, size-checked on a Bioanalyzer 2100, and measured again with the KAPA Library Quantification kit. A separate single-read 150-cycle Illumina NextSeq 550 flow cell was used to sequence each immunoSEQ 96-well plate. In the authors' own workflow: Because the immunoSEQ output held only junctional sequences and lacked quality scores, the filtering could not match the filtering applied to full-length reads. Sequences were annotated with PyIR, a Python wrapper for IgBLAST v1.9, using IMGT germline references to assign V/J genes and CDR3. Reads were filtered out if the reads had weak V/J assignments (E-value above 1e-6), no CDR3, stop codons, out-of-frame junctions, or ambiguous translated residues. V3J clonotypes were defined as sequences sharing the same inferred V gene, J gene, and CDR3 amino acid sequence. Percentage overlap between repertoires was calculated by dividing the number of shared unique clonotypes by the size of the smaller repertoire. Richness of each repertoire was evaluated using RTK rarefaction, the Chao1 estimator, and Recon v2.1 estimates of unobserved clonotypes. For all TCRbeta clonotypes obtained by the gDNA method from a few donors, generation probabilities were computed with OLGA. The source is immuneACCESS, and TCRdb retained only in-frame sequences with V and J called. Part of the clones is not carried over; for the studies checked, unresolved V genes explain less than half of this, and the remainder is unexplained. The V and J calls and clone size are taken from that table; D and trimming were inferred from the DNA. The sample table holds roughly 2 million clones, of which approximately 94% were seen once. The ten largest clonotypes hold around 0.13% of the sample.

Points on this clone: Its antigen remains unidentified. Base qualities are not at hand, and no much larger clone is one base apart.

CDR3 length: 15 amino acids, cysteine to phenylalanine. Kept here is only the CDR3 DNA, which spans 45 bases and is read in frame from base 1. The junction carries 14 bases between V and J, which are trimmed by 0 bases and 7 bases respectively. CDR1 is given as MNHEY and CDR2 as SVGAGI, both from the germline V gene. This sequence uses TRBV6-5 and TRBJ2-3, and perhaps TRBD2 as D gene, on 6 matching bases. This receptor was identified in a man between 18 and 35 years old in good health. Sequenced sample: naive CD4+ T cells sorted from blood. The cell subset or site label, as the study defines it: CD45RA+ positively selected. This receptor carries the CDR3 CASSYSSEGSHTQYF. The DNA is as follows: TGTGCCAGCAGTTACTCCTCGGAGGGGAGTCATACGCAGTATTTT.